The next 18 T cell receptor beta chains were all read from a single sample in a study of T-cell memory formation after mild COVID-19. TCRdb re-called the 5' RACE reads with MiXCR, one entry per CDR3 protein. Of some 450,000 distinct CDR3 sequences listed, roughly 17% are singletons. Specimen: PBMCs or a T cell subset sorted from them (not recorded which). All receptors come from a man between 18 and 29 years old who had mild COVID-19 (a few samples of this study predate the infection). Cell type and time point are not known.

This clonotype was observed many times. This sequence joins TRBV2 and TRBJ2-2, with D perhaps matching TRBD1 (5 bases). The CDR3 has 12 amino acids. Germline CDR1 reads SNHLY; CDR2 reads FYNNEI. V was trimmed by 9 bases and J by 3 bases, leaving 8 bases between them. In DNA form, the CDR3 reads TGTGCCAGTACAGGTTACACCGGGGAGCTGTTTTTT. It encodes CASTGYTGELFF.

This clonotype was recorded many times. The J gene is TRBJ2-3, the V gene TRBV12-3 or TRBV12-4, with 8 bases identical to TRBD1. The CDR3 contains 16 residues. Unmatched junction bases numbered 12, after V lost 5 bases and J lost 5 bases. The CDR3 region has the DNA TGTGCCAGCAGTCCCCCGCGACAGGGGACTGGAGATACGCAGTATTTT. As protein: CASSPPRQGTGDTQYF.

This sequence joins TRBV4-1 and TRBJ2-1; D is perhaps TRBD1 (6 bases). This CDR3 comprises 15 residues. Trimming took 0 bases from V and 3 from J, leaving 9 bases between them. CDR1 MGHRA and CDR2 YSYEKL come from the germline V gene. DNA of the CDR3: TGCGCCAGCAGCCAAGATAACAGGGTCTACAATGAGCAGTTCTTC. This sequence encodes CASSQDNRVYNEQFF.

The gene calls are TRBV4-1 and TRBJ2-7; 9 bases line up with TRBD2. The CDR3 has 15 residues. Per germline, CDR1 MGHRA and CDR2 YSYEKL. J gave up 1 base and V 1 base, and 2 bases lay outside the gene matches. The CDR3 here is CASSQVTSGSYEQYF. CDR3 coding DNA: TGCGCCAGCAGCCAAGTGACTAGCGGATCCTACGAGCAGTACTTC.

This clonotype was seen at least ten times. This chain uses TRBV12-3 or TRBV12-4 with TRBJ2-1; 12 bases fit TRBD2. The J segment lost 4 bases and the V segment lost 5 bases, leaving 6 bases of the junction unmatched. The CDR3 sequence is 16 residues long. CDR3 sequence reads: CASSPETSGGYNEQFF. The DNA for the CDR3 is TGTGCCAGCAGTCCAGAAACTAGCGGGGGGTACAATGAGCAGTTCTTC.

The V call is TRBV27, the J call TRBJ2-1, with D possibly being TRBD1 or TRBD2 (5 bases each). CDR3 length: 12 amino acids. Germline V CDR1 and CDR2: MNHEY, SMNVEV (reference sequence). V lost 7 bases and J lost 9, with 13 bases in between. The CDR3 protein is CASTPGSGEQFF. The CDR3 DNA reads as TGTGCCAGCACCCCAGGGAGCGGTGAGCAGTTCTTC.

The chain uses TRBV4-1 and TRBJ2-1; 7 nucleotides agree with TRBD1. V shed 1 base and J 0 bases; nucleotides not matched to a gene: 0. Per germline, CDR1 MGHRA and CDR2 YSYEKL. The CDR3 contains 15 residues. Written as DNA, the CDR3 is TGCGCCAGCAGCCAAGGGACAGGCTCCTACAATGAGCAGTTCTTC. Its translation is CASSQGTGSYNEQFF.

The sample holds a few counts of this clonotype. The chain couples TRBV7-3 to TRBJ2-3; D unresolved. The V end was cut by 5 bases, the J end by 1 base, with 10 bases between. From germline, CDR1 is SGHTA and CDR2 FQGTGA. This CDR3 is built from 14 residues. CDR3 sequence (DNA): TGTGCCAGCAGCCCAAATTCAGGCACAGATACGCAGTATTTT. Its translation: CASSPNSGTDTQYF.

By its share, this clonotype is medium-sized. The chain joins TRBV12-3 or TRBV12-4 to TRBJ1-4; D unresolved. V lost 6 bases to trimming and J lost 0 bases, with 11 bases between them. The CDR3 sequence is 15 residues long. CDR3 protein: CASRGSGPTNEKLFF. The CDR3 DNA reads TGTGCCAGCAGGGGCTCGGGCCCAACTAATGAAAAACTGTTTTTT.

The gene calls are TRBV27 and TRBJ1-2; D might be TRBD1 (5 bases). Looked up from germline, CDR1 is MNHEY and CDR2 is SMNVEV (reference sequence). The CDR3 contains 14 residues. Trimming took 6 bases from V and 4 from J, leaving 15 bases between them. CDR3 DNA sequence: TGTGCCAGCAGCTCCGCAGGGATGGGCTATGGCTACACCTTC. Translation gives CASSSAGMGYGYTF.

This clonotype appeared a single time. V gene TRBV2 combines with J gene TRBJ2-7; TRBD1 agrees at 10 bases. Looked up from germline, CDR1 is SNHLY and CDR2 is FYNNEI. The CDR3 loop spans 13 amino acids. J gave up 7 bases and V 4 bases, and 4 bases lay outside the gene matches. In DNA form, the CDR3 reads TGTGCCAGCAGTGGACAGGGGGCGCAGGAGCAGTACTTC. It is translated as CASSGQGAQEQYF.

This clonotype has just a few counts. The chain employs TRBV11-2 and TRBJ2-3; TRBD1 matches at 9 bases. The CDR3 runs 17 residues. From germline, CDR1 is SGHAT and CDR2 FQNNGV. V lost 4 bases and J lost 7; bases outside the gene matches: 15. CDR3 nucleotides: TGTGCCAGCAGCTCCTTCACCTCGGGACAGGGAGGAAATACGCAGTATTTT. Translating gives CASSSFTSGQGGNTQYF.

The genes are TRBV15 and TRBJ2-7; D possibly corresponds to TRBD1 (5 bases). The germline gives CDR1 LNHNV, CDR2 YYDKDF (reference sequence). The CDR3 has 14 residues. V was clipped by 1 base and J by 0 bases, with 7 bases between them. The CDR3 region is CATSRVRGSYEQYF. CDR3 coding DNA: TGTGCCACCAGCAGAGTAAGGGGCTCCTACGAGCAGTACTTC.

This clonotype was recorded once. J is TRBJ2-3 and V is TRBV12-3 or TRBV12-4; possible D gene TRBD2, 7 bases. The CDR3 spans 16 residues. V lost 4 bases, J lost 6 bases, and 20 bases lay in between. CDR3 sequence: CASSSLATGGRDTQYF. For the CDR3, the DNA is TGTGCCAGCAGTTCGCTCGCGACCGGGGGGCGGGATACGCAGTATTTT.

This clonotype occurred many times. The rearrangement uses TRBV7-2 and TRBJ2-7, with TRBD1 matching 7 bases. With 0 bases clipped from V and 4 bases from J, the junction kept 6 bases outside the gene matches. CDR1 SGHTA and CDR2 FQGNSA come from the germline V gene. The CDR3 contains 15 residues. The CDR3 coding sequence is TGTGCCAGCAGCTTAGCGCAGGGGACAGAGTACGAGCAGTACGTC. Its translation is CASSLAQGTEYEQYV.

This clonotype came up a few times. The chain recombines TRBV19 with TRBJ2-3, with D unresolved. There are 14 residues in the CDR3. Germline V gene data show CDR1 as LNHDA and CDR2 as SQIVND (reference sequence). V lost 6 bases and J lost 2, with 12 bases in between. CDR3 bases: TGTGCCAGTAGCCTACAGAGCCTCACAGATACGCAGTATTTT. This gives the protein CASSLQSLTDTQYF.

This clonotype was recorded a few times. CDR3 sequence (DNA): TGCGCCAGCACGGGAACAGGGGGAGATTGGACTGAAGCTTTCTTT. Residues: CASTGTGGDWTEAFF. J is TRBJ1-1 and V is TRBV5-1; 8 bases are shared with TRBD1. Germline CDR1 SGHRS, CDR2 YFSETQ. The CDR3 contains 15 residues. The junction had 12 bases not matched to a gene; V was cut back by 6 bases and J by 5 bases. Using reference TRBV5-1 and TRBJ1-1 for the parts outside the CDR3, the full variable domain is KAGVTQTPRYLIKTRGQQVTLSCSPISGHRSVSWYQQTPGQGLQFLFEYFSETQRNKGNFPGRFSGRQFSNSRSEMNVSTLELGDSALYLCASTGTGGDWTEAFFGQGTRLTVV.

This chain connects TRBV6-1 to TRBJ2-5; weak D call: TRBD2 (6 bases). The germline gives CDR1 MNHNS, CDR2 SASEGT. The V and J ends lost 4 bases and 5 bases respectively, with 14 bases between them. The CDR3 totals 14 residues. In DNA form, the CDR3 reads TGTGCCAGCAGTGGACTAGTGGCGGGGGAGACCCAGTACTTC. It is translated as CASSGLVAGETQYF.